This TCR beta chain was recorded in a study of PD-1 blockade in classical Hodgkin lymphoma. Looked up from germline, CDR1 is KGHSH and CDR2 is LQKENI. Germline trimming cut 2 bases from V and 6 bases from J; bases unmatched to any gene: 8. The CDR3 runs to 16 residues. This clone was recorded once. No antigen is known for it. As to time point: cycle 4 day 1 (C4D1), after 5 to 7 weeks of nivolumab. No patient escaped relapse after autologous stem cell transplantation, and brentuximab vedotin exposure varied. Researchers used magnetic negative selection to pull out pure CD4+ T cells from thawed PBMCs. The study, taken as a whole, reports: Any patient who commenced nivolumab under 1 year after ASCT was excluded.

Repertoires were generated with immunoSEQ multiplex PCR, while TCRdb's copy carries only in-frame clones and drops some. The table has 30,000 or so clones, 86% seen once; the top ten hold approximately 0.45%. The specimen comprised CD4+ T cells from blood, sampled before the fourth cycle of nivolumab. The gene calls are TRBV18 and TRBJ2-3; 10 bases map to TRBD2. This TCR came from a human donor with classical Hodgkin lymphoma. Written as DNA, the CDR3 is TGTGCCAGCTCACCATACCAGCGGGGGGGCATCGATACGCAGTATTTT. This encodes CASSPYQRGGIDTQYF.